A single sample gave rise to the 16 T cell receptor beta chains below, sequenced in a study of neurological immune-mediated disorders. TCRdb recomputed calls from the 5' RACE reads with MiXCR, one row per CDR3 protein. The sample holds 50,000 to 55,000 distinct CDR3 sequences, 3.8% seen once. The sample comprised PBMCs. Source of these receptors: a man in his 60s with multiple sclerosis.

This clonotype appeared many times. The rearrangement uses TRBV20-1 and TRBJ2-1; 7 positions match TRBD2. V was clipped by 4 bases and J by 9 bases; unmatched bases: 9. This CDR3 spans 13 amino acids. CDR1 DFQATT and CDR2 SNEGSKA come from the germline V gene (reference sequence). CDR3 DNA sequence: TGCAGTGCTATGGGCGGGACTATGGGTGAGCAGTTCTTC. This encodes CSAMGGTMGEQFF.

The sample holds many counts of this clonotype. The rearrangement uses TRBV10-3 and TRBJ1-3; no firm D call. Germline CDR1 is ENHRY and CDR2 is SYGVKD. This CDR3 contains 13 residues. The V and J ends lost 2 bases and 8 bases respectively, with 10 bases between them. The DNA of the CDR3 is TGTGCCATCAGTGAGGGTCTGGGATACACCATATATTTT. Protein sequence: CAISEGLGYTIYF.

At least ten counts were recorded for this clonotype. The chain combines TRBV20-1 with TRBJ2-6; no definite D call. The CDR3 totals 12 residues. Trimming removed 2 bases at V and 4 bases at J, with 3 bases between. Germline lookup yields CDR1 DFQATT and CDR2 SNEGSKA (reference sequence). The chain's CDR3 is CSARPGANVLTF. CDR3 in DNA: TGCAGTGCTAGACCGGGGGCCAACGTCCTGACTTTC.

The chain is built from TRBV5-6 and TRBJ2-7; D gene uncertain. V lost 2 bases to trimming and J lost 9 bases, with 12 bases between them. CDR1 is SGHDT, CDR2 YYEEEE, per germline. This CDR3 contains 12 residues. The DNA of the CDR3 is TGTGCCAGCAGCTTTCCCTCCCAAGCGCAGTACTTC. It is translated as CASSFPSQAQYF.

This clonotype was seen many times. V usage is TRBV5-5 and J usage is TRBJ2-2; TRBD2 matches 9 bases. CDR3 length equals 16 residues. Germline values: CDR1 SGHKS, CDR2 YYEKEE (reference sequence). The junction had 5 bases not matched to a gene; V was cut back by 4 bases and J by 1 base. CDR3 sequence reads: CASSTRTSENTGELFF. The CDR3 nucleotides read TGTGCCAGCAGCACGAGGACTAGCGAGAACACCGGGGAGCTGTTTTTT. Filled out from reference TRBV5-5 and TRBJ2-2, the complete variable domain reads DAGVTQSPTHLIKTRGQQVTLRCSPISGHKSVSWYQQVLGQGPQFIFQYYEKEERGRGNFPDRFSARQFPNYSSELNVNALLLGDSALYLCASSTRTSENTGELFFGEGSRLTVL.

This chain links TRBV20-1 with TRBJ1-4; TRBD1 aligns across 9 bases. CDR3 length: 12 amino acids. J gave up 10 bases and V 6 bases, and 6 bases lay outside the gene matches. Germline-derived CDR1 and CDR2 are DFQATT and SNEGSKA (reference sequence). The CDR3 nucleotides read TGCAGTGCATGGGACAGGGAGCGAAAACTGTTTTTT. This sequence encodes CSAWDRERKLFF.

This clonotype was recorded at least ten times. This chain joins TRBV20-1 and TRBJ2-3; TRBD1 aligns across 10 bases. Germline V gene lookup returns CDR1 DFQATT and CDR2 SNEGSKA (reference sequence). J gave up 5 bases and V 3 bases, and 5 bases lay outside the gene matches. This CDR3 is 14 amino acids long. The CDR3 nucleotides read TGCAGTGCTAGTGAGACAGGGGGCAGAGATACGCAGTATTTT. Translating gives CSASETGGRDTQYF.

This clonotype has at least ten counts. This chain connects TRBV20-1 to TRBJ2-7, with D possibly being TRBD1 (6 bases). V was cut by 0 bases and J by 2 bases, with 11 bases left in between. Germline V gene sequence: CDR1 DFQATT, CDR2 SNEGSKA (reference sequence). The CDR3 extends over 14 amino acids. The CDR3 DNA is TGCAGTGCTAGAGAAATGGACAGAGCCTACGAGCAGTACTTC. It yields the protein CSAREMDRAYEQYF.

Ten or more counts support this clonotype. This chain uses TRBV27 with TRBJ2-7, with D hard to call. This CDR3 is 13 amino acids long. Trimming pared 4 bases from V and 7 bases from J, leaving 14 bases between. The germline V gene has CDR1 MNHEY and CDR2 SMNVEV (reference sequence). Here the CDR3 reads CASSSWNPGEQYF. Here the CDR3 DNA reads TGTGCCAGCAGTTCATGGAACCCTGGGGAGCAGTACTTC.

This rearrangement joins TRBV19 to TRBJ1-2; D is undetermined. V lost 11 bases, J lost 4 bases, and 23 bases lay in between. CDR1 LNHDA and CDR2 SQIVND come from the germline V gene (reference sequence). The CDR3 is made up of 15 amino acids. The CDR3 sequence is CASSGRATRGYGYTF. Written as DNA, the CDR3 is TGTGCCTCAAGCGGACGTGCGACTAGAGGCTATGGCTACACCTTC.

This clonotype was observed at least ten times. V is TRBV28 and J is TRBJ1-1; 7 bases are a match to TRBD1. With 5 bases clipped from V and 3 bases from J, the junction kept 9 bases outside the gene matches. The CDR3 loop spans 15 amino acids. Germline assignment: CDR1 MDHEN and CDR2 SYDVKM. The CDR3 is CASSPPTGSHTEAFF. In DNA form, the CDR3 reads TGTGCCAGCAGTCCCCCGACAGGGTCGCACACTGAAGCTTTCTTT.

In its sample, this clonotype was seen many times. The chain employs TRBV5-1 and TRBJ2-1; TRBD2 aligns across 14 bases. The CDR3 totals 13 residues. In germline, CDR1 is SGHRS, CDR2 YFSETQ. The V and J ends lost 3 bases and 15 bases, in that order; junction bases with no gene match: 5. This chain's CDR3 is CASSSGTSGSLFF. DNA of the CDR3: TGCGCCAGCAGCTCCGGGACTAGCGGGAGTCTGTTCTTC.

At least ten counts were recorded for this clonotype. V gene TRBV20-1 combines with J gene TRBJ2-3, with a possible D match to TRBD2 (6 bases). V gave up 5 bases and J gave up 11 bases, with 17 bases separating them. CDR1 and CDR2 from the germline V gene are DFQATT and SNEGSKA (reference sequence). This CDR3 is built from 12 residues. The DNA for the CDR3 is TGCAGTGCTTTAGCGGAAGTGGGGGGGCAGTATTTT. Amino acid sequence: CSALAEVGGQYF.

This clonotype was counted many times. The rearrangement joins TRBV6-1 to TRBJ1-5, with TRBD1 identical over 7 bases. From germline, CDR1 is MNHNS and CDR2 SASEGT. The CDR3 has 14 residues. J gave up 4 bases and V 8 bases, and 8 bases lay outside the gene matches. CDR3 protein: CASVRQGRNQPQHF. The CDR3 coding sequence is TGTGCCAGCGTCCGACAGGGTAGAAATCAGCCCCAGCATTTT.

This clonotype was detected many times. The genes are TRBV10-2 and TRBJ1-1; no firm D call. Germline CDR1 reads WSHSY; CDR2 reads SAAADI. The CDR3 has 16 residues. V shed 8 bases and J shed 5 bases, with 24 bases lying between them. CDR3 sequence (DNA): TGCGCCAGCGGCGGTGAGGGTAGTATTCCTGGGACTGAAGCTTTCTTT. It specifies CASGGEGSIPGTEAFF.

This clonotype was detected a few times. With a much larger clone just one base away, this may be a read error. The gene calls are TRBV24-1 and TRBJ2-2; D tentatively reads TRBD1 or TRBD2 (5 bases each). CDR1 KGHDR and CDR2 SFDVKD come from the germline V gene. The CDR3 totals 16 residues. The V end lost 5 bases, the J end lost 0 bases, and 12 bases lay between the germline ends. The chain's CDR3 is CATSAWGSPNTGELFF. CDR3 DNA: TGTGCCACCAGTGCATGGGGGTCGCCGAACACCGGGGAGCTGTTTTTT.